This entry lists 11 T cell receptor beta chains sequenced from one sample in a study of blood T cell repertoires in COVID-19. Data came from immunoSEQ multiplex PCR; TCRdb stores just in-frame clones and leaves some out. The sample lists fewer than 85,000 clones; roughly nine tenths were seen once. The material sequenced was peripheral blood. These receptors were collected from a man aged 55-75 years with acute or convalescent COVID-19.

The chain is built from TRBV7-2 and TRBJ1-4; 8 nucleotides match TRBD1. CDR1 SGHTA and CDR2 FQGNSA come from the germline V gene. The CDR3 sequence is 15 residues long. V was pared by 1 base and J by 11 bases, with 9 bases of the junction left unmatched. CDR3 sequence reads: CASSLVTTGGSKLFF. As DNA, the CDR3 is TGTGCCAGCAGCTTAGTCACAACAGGGGGGAGCAAACTGTTTTTT.

V and J are TRBV9 and TRBJ2-5; 10 nucleotides line up with TRBD2. Germline trimming cut 3 bases from V and 4 bases from J; bases unmatched to any gene: 6. CDR3 length: 15 residues. Germline CDR1 SGDLS, CDR2 YYNGEE. The DNA of the CDR3 is TGTGCCAGCAGCGAGGGGGCTAGCGGGGGAGAGACCCAGTACTTC. Amino acids: CASSEGASGGETQYF. The variable domain in full, with the rest retrieved from reference TRBV9 and TRBJ2-5, is DSGVTQTPKHLITATGQRVTLRCSPRSGDLSVYWYQQSLDQGLQFLIQYYNGEERAKGNILERFSAQQFPDLHSELNLSSLELGDSALYFCASSEGASGGETQYFGPGTRLLVL.

In its sample, this clone was seen once. The CDR3, as DNA: TGCGCCAGCAGTCAAACTCCGGGACAGGGATACGAGACCCAGTACTTC. This translates into CASSQTPGQGYETQYF. The chain recombines TRBV5-1 with TRBJ2-5; 9 bases agree with TRBD1. The CDR3 runs 16 residues. V was pared by 5 bases and J by 5 bases, with 13 bases of the junction left unmatched. CDR1 is SGHRS and CDR2 is YFSETQ in the germline V gene.

The V gene is TRBV4-3, the J gene TRBJ1-1; unclear D gene. The CDR3 contains 13 residues. V lost 3 bases, J lost 5 bases, and 10 bases lay in between. CDR1 is LGHNA and CDR2 is YSLEER in the germline V gene. CDR3 loop: CASSQVGGTEAFF. The CDR3 DNA is TGCGCCAGCAGCCAGGTCGGCGGGACTGAAGCTTTCTTT.

This chain uses TRBV9 with TRBJ2-7; 7 nucleotides match TRBD2. In germline, CDR1 is SGDLS, CDR2 YYNGEE. The CDR3 contains 20 residues. The trim removed 0 bases at V and 2 bases at J, leaving 20 bases unmatched. CDR3 sequence (DNA): TGTGCCAGCAGCGTAGGTCGAAGGGAGGGGCGGGCGCCTCACCCCTACGAGCAGTACTTC. This gives the protein CASSVGRREGRAPHPYEQYF.

This rearrangement joins TRBV7-9 to TRBJ1-3; D might be TRBD1 (6 bases). The V gene's germline CDR1 is SEHNR and CDR2 FQNEAQ (reference sequence). Trimming took 5 bases from V and 2 from J, leaving 13 bases between them. This CDR3 is built from 15 residues. CDR3 coding DNA: TGTGCCAGCAGCCAAACTACAGGGACTGGAAACACCATATATTTT. As protein: CASSQTTGTGNTIYF.

The chain combines TRBV7-3 with TRBJ2-2; 11 bases map to TRBD2. The V and J ends lost 3 bases and 3 bases, in that order; junction bases with no gene match: 3. Germline CDR1 SGHTA, CDR2 FQGTGA. This CDR3 contains 16 residues. CDR3 amino acids: CASSLASGGYTGELFF. The DNA of the CDR3 is TGTGCCAGCAGCTTGGCTAGCGGGGGGTACACCGGGGAGCTGTTTTTT.

The chain recombines TRBV27 with TRBJ1-1; 8 nucleotides align to TRBD1. Germline CDR1 reads MNHEY; CDR2 reads SMNVEV (reference sequence). The CDR3 contains 16 residues. Trimming removed 5 bases from V and 0 bases from J; junction bases left unmatched: 8. The CDR3 coding sequence is TGTGCCAGCAGTGTAGGGACAGGCCTCATGAACACTGAAGCTTTCTTT. This encodes CASSVGTGLMNTEAFF.

The chain links TRBV7-2 to TRBJ1-6; D remains unclear. The CDR3 covers 15 residues. V lost 3 bases, J lost 6 bases, and 12 bases lay in between. Germline CDR1 SGHTA, CDR2 FQGNSA. The CDR3 sequence is CASSLGRVANSPLHF. For the CDR3, the DNA is TGTGCCAGCAGCTTGGGGAGGGTCGCTAATTCACCCCTCCACTTT.

The DNA of the CDR3 is TGTGCCAGCAGTCAGAACAGGGTTGAAAAACTGTTTTTT. This gives the protein CASSQNRVEKLFF. This chain uses TRBV12-3 or TRBV12-4 with TRBJ1-4; possibly TRBD1 for D (6 bases). V gave up 5 bases and J gave up 7 bases, with 11 bases separating them. The CDR3 contains 13 residues.

About this clone itself: The sample contains more than one DNA sequence encoding this CDR3. V gene TRBV9 combines with J gene TRBJ1-1, with unresolved D. This CDR3 has 13 amino acids. Germline CDR1 SGDLS, CDR2 YYNGEE. V dropped 0 bases and J dropped 1 base, with 4 bases sitting between them. The CDR3 nucleotides are TGTGCCAGCAGCGTAGCAGAGAACACTGAAGCTTTCTTT. Protein product: CASSVAENTEAFF.